These 11 T cell receptor beta chains share one sample of origin, sequenced in a study of identical twins. TCRdb independently ran MiXCR on the 5' RACE reads; one entry per CDR3 protein. The sample includes hundreds of thousands of distinct CDR3 sequences, around 6% seen only once; the top ten take 1.5% to 2%. Sample: naive T cells sorted from blood. These receptors were taken from a man younger than 35 in good health.

In this sample, this clonotype turned up many times. The genes are TRBV4-1 and TRBJ1-3; the D is unclear. There are 13 residues in the CDR3. Trimming took off 0 bases at V and 5 bases at J, with 5 bases between the two ends. CDR1 and CDR2 (germline): MGHRA, YSYEKL. In DNA form, the CDR3 reads TGCGCCAGCAGCCAAGAGCGTCGAAACACCATATATTTT. Translating gives CASSQERRNTIYF.

This clonotype was found many times. Written as DNA, the CDR3 is TGCGCCAGCAGCCGGGACAGCTTCTATAATTCACCCCTCCACTTT. This codes for CASSRDSFYNSPLHF. The V gene is TRBV10-2, the J gene TRBJ1-6; 7 bases are shared with TRBD1. V shed 6 bases, J shed 3 bases, and the junction held 5 bases outside the gene matches. CDR1 is WSHSY and CDR2 is SAAADI in the germline V gene. This CDR3 has 15 amino acids.

This clonotype was detected only a few times. The V call is TRBV18, the J call TRBJ1-1; D gene uncertain. Germline CDR1 and CDR2: KGHSH and LQKENI. Trimming left V 0 bases short and J 0 bases short, with 14 bases between. The CDR3 consists of 17 residues. CDR3 sequence (DNA): TGTGCCAGCTCACCACCGTTGGGCAGCCTCATGAACACTGAAGCTTTCTTT. Amino acids: CASSPPLGSLMNTEAFF. Drawing the rest from reference TRBV18 and TRBJ1-1, the complete variable domain is NAGVMQNPRHLVRRRGQEARLRCSPMKGHSHVYWYRQLPEEGLKFMVYLQKENIIDESGMPKERFSAEFPKEGPSILRIQQVVRGDSAAYFCASSPPLGSLMNTEAFFGQGTRLTVV.

The chain carries TRBV7-9 and TRBJ2-1; TRBD2 aligns across 8 bases. Losses at the gene ends were 7 bases for V and 7 bases for J; bases not matched to a gene: 15. The V gene's germline CDR1 is SEHNR and CDR2 FQNEAQ (reference sequence). The CDR3 spans 16 residues. CDR3 bases: TGTGCCAGCACAATTCCCGGGGCCCGGGGGGGGAATGAGCAGTTCTTC. This sequence encodes CASTIPGARGGNEQFF. Full variable domain (remainder filled in from reference TRBV7-9 and TRBJ2-1): DTGVSQNPRHKITKRGQNVTFRCDPISEHNRLYWYRQTLGQGPEFLTYFQNEAQLEKSRLLSDRFSAERPKGSFSTLEIQRTEQGDSAMYLCASTIPGARGGNEQFFGPGTRLTVL.

In its sample, this clonotype was seen a few times. This sequence joins TRBV30 and TRBJ2-7, with unresolved D. CDR1 is GTSNPN and CDR2 is SVGIG in the germline V gene (reference sequence). V was pared by 1 base and J by 4 bases, with 11 bases between. The CDR3 is made up of 13 amino acids. CDR3 protein: CAWSGGHLYEQYF. CDR3 coding DNA: TGTGCCTGGAGTGGAGGCCACCTTTACGAGCAGTACTTC.

This clonotype was counted ten times or more. The rearrangement links TRBV12-3 or TRBV12-4 to TRBJ2-3, with 15 bases that match TRBD2. This CDR3 has 18 amino acids. The V segment lost 6 bases and the J segment 0 bases; nucleotides outside the gene matches: 7. The CDR3 protein is CASSQGLAGGFSTDTQYF. The DNA for the CDR3 is TGTGCCAGCAGCCAGGGACTAGCGGGAGGCTTTAGCACAGATACGCAGTATTTT.

This clonotype was seen more than once but under ten times. The rearrangement joins TRBV5-1 to TRBJ2-7, with 12 bases aligning to TRBD2. The CDR3 loop spans 17 amino acids. Germline assignment: CDR1 SGHRS and CDR2 YFSETQ. V shed 3 bases, J shed 0 bases, and the junction held 7 bases outside the gene matches. The CDR3 reads CASSSGLAGPSSYEQYV. CDR3 DNA: TGCGCCAGCAGCTCAGGACTAGCGGGGCCAAGCTCCTACGAGCAGTACGTC.

Concerning this clonotype: Likely a read error: the CDR3 ends without its conserved phenylalanine or tryptophan. The V and J genes are TRBV12-3 or TRBV12-4 and TRBJ2-7; D call uncertain. V was cut by 3 bases and J by 1 base, with 7 bases left in between. The CDR3 length is 13 residues. The CDR3 is CASSLVGSYEQYY. The CDR3 bases are TGTGCCAGCAGTTTGGTTGGATCCTACGAGCAGTACTAC.

This chain joins TRBV19 and TRBJ1-3, with D uncertain. CDR3 length equals 14 residues. Germline CDR1 LNHDA, CDR2 SQIVND (reference sequence). The germline V and J ends were trimmed by 8 bases and 0 bases, with 11 bases remaining between them. As DNA, the CDR3 is TGTGCCAGTTGGACCGGTTCCTCTGGAAACACCATATATTTT. Translating it yields CASWTGSSGNTIYF.

This clonotype showed up just a few times. This chain connects TRBV7-9 to TRBJ2-5; TRBD2 agrees at 7 bases. The CDR3 is 15 amino acids. Germline assignment: CDR1 SEHNR and CDR2 FQNEAQ (reference sequence). J was trimmed by 1 base and V by 4 bases; bases with no gene match: 6. The chain's CDR3 is CASSSRDYPQETQYF. In DNA, the CDR3 is TGTGCCAGCAGCTCTAGGGACTACCCCCAAGAGACCCAGTACTTC.

This clonotype was detected a few times. The chain uses TRBV7-8 and TRBJ1-4; no reliable D call. CDR3 length: 16 amino acids. V was shortened by 2 bases and J by 5 bases, with 15 bases between the two germline ends. Germline V gives CDR1 SGHVS, CDR2 FQNEAQ. CDR3 nucleotides: TGTGCCAGCAGCTTATCGGGCGACGGTATAAATGAAAAACTGTTTTTT. Amino acids: CASSLSGDGINEKLFF.